This TCR beta chain was identified in a study of T cells in Graves' hyperthyroidism and ophthalmopathy (dated 2019 in TCRdb). Looking at the study overall: Peripheral blood was sampled at the time of initial diagnosis, prior to any treatment. To identify TCR V-J signatures that set the groups apart, the researchers used a discovery cohort of about a hundred patients, made up of under 50 with Graves' ophthalmopathy and about 60 with stable Graves' hyperthyroidism. Prospective prediction of ophthalmopathy was tested in an independent validation cohort of about 19 hyperthyroidism patients and some 17 patients who later progressed to ophthalmopathy. The approximately 95 discovery patients were divided at random into training and test sets in a 7:3 ratio. In addition, the study compared T-cell repertoires in thyroid tissue and in blood from roughly six Graves' hyperthyroidism patients. Following sampling, methimazole starting at 30 mg daily was given to hyperthyroidism patients, and high-dose intravenous methylprednisolone was given to ophthalmopathy patients. TCR Vbeta CDR3 sequencing of 135 peripheral blood samples (approximately 44 ophthalmopathy, 70 to 85 hyperthyroidism and approximately 17 progressor patients) is reported in the paper. Beyond this particular receptor, the publication reports: In validation, the model predicted progression to ophthalmopathy a median of roughly 6.5 months before onset, with approximately 71% sensitivity and almost 75% specificity. Most expanded thyroid clonotypes (frequency above 0.001) were also detected in blood, suggesting blood repertoires may reflect thyroid immune responses. In cross-validation, a model built on a 13 V-J signature told ophthalmopathy apart from stable hyperthyroidism with approximately 90% sensitivity and approximately 84% specificity, and in testing the same model reached 80%/75%. No statistical method was used to fix the sample size in advance, and group allocation was not hidden from the investigators.

The TCR beta CDR3 regions were amplified from the RNA transcripts. The first round of RT-PCR for the TCR CDR3 was performed with the HTBI primer set and the Qiagen OneStep RT-PCR kit. A second multiplex PCR round built the libraries, followed by size selection and purification. Sequencing of the libraries was done on an Illumina HiSeq2000 using paired-end 100 bp reads. The authors' pipeline ran thus. SOAPnuke was used to process the raw data, throwing out any read that contained adapters or uncalled bases, had a mean Phred below 15, or lacked an exact constant-primer or identifier match. COPE v1.2.5 was used to merge the high-quality paired reads, and each unique nucleotide sequence was defined as a clonotype. Clonotypes were aligned to IMGT TRBV, TRBD and TRBJ reference segments using MiTCR v1.1. Only V-J combinations with frequency above 0.0001, covering 99% to 99.2% of repertoires, were analysed. A TCS score was defined as the ratio between F50 (clonal expansion) and ExV (chaos), using BLOSUM62-based TCRdist between CDR3 peptides within each V-J. Welch's t-statistics and random forest reduced around 550 V-J features to roughly 13, which were used in a naive Bayes classifier (R e1071). The public sequencing data were trimmed at Q25 with fastp and processed into clonotypes with MiXCR by TCRdb, which kept only in-frame beta chains. Identical CDR3 proteins give one entry, which carries the most common genes and DNA. The V and J calls come from TCRdb's annotation, not from the publication. Across this sample there are 200,000 to 250,000 distinct CDR3 sequences, with 16% seen only once. The top ten constitute about 30% of the sample.

Ophthalmopathy patients had moderately to severely active disease, with a Clinical Activity Score of 3 or more, a NOSPECS grade of 4 or more, and a disease duration of less than 3 months. The study excluded patients with uncontrolled infections, other autoimmune diseases, pregnancy or lactation. Diagnoses were established on the basis of clinical symptoms, serum thyroxine and TRAb, thyroid ultrasound, and orbital computed tomography. PBMCs were separated from over 9 ml of fresh peripheral blood using Ficoll-Paque density gradient centrifugation. Trizol reagent was used to extract total RNA, and RNA quality was then checked on an Agilent 2100 Bioanalyzer. This clonotype was detected a few times. The target of this receptor is not known. This clone may be a read error of a much larger clone one base away. V is pared back by 1 base and J by 6 bases, with 12 bases lying between the germline termini. The CDR3 runs 13 amino acids, cysteine and phenylalanine included. The retained sequence is limited to the CDR3, 39 bases, with the frame set at the first base. From a lookup of the germline V gene, CDR1 and CDR2 are SQVTM and ANQGSEA.

The sequence links TRBV29-1 to TRBJ1-1; the D gene cannot be named for sure. The sequenced material came from blood. This TCR derives from a woman between 18 and 30 years old with Graves' ophthalmopathy. The CDR3 amino acid sequence is: CSVEGDYKAEAFF. In nucleotide form, the sequence is TGCAGCGTTGAAGGAGACTACAAGGCTGAAGCTTTCTTT. Reference TRBV29-1 and TRBJ1-1 genes cover what lies past the CDR3, so the full variable domain is SAVISQKPSRDICQRGTSLTIQCQVDSQVTMMFWYRQQPGQSLTLIATANQGSEATYESGFVIDKFPISRPNLTFSTLTVSNMSPEDSSIYLCSVEGDYKAEAFFGQGTRLTVV.